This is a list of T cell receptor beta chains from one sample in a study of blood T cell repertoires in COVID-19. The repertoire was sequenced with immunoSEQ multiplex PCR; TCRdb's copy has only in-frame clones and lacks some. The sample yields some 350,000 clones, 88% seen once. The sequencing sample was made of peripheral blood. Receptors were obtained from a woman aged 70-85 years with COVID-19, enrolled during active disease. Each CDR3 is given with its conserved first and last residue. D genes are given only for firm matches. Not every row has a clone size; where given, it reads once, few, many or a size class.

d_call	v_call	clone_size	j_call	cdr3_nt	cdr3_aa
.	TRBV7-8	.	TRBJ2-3	TGTGCCAGCAGCCTCGGTTCCACAGATACGCAGTATTTT	CASSLGSTDTQYF
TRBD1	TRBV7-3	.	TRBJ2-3	TGTGCCAGCAGCCCGCGGACAGGGGGCACAGATACGCAGTATTTT	CASSPRTGGTDTQYF
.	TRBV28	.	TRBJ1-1	TGTGCCAGCAGCTCGCTCGGGGGTTCTGTGGGTGCTTTCTTT	CASSSLGGSVGAFF
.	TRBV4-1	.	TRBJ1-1	TGCGCCAGCAGCCATCCTCAGGGGCTGAACACTGAAGCTTTCTTT	CASSHPQGLNTEAFF
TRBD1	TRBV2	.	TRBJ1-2	TGTGCCAGCAGCCCGGACAGGGGACAAAACTATGGCTACACCTTC	CASSPDRGQNYGYTF
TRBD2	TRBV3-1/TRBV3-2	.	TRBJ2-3	TGTGCCAGCAGCCATTCCCCTAGCGGGCCCACAGATACGCAGTATTTT	CASSHSPSGPTDTQYF
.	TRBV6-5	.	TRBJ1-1	TGTGCCAGCAGAACTAAGGGGCCTGAAGCTTTCTTT	CASRTKGPEAFF
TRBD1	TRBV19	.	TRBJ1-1	TGTGCCAGTAAGACGTGGGACAGGGGCCCGAACACTGAAGCTTTCTTT	CASKTWDRGPNTEAFF
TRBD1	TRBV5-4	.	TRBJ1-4	TGTGCCAGCAGCTTGGGCGGTACAGGGGTAGGTGAAAAACTGTTTTTT	CASSLGGTGVGEKLFF
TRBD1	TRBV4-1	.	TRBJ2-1	TGCGCCAGCAGCGAAGGACAGGGGCCATACAATGAGCAGTTCTTC	CASSEGQGPYNEQFF
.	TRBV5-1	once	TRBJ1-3	TGCGCCAGCAGCCCCCTATCCGGAAACACCATATATTTT	CASSPLSGNTIYF
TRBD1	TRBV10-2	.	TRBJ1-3	TGCGCCAGCAGTGATGGCAGGGGGTCTGGGGGAAACACCATATATTTT	CASSDGRGSGGNTIYF
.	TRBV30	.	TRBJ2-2	TGTGCCTGGAGTGAGAACTTAATGAACACCGGGGAGCTGTTTTTT	CAWSENLMNTGELFF
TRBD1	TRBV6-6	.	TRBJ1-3	TGTGCCAGCACCCTACAGGGGACGACTGGAAACACCATATATTTT	CASTLQGTTGNTIYF
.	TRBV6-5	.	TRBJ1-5	TGTGCCAGCGAATCCCCCGGGAACGTAAAGCCCCAGCATTTT	CASESPGNVKPQHF
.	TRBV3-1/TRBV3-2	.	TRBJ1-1	TGTGCCAGCAGCCTTGAAGGACGGGGAGTGACTGAAGCTTTCTTT	CASSLEGRGVTEAFF
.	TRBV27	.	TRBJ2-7	TGTGCCAGCAAAACTACCGGGACAAACCTCGAGCAGTACTTC	CASKTTGTNLEQYF
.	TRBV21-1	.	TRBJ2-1	TGTGCCAGCAGTCCTCTGGACAGGAGGGTCGATGAGCAGTTCTTC	CASSPLDRRVDEQFF
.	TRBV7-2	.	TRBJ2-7	TGTGCCAGCACCTACCCCCCCTACTACGAGCAGTACTTC	CASTYPPYYEQYF
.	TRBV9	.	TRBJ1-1	TGTGCCAGCAGCGTTACAGGGTTCGGAACTGAAGCTTTCTTT	CASSVTGFGTEAFF
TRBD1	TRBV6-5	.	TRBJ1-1	TGTGCCAGCAGTTACTCGGCCGGGACAGAGAACACTGAAGCTTTCTTT	CASSYSAGTENTEAFF
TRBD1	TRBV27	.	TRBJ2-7	TGTGCCAGCAGTTTAAGACAGGGCTCCTACGAGCAGTACTTC	CASSLRQGSYEQYF
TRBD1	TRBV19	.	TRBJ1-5	TGTGCCAGTAGTACCTCACAGGGGGCATGGAATCAGCCCCAGCATTTT	CASSTSQGAWNQPQHF
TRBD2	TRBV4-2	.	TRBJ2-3	TGTGCCAGCAGCCAAGATATCCTCCCGGGTGGACTAGCGGGGAAGGAAGCCACGCAGTATTTT	CASSQDILPGGLAGKEATQYF
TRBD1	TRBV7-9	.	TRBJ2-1	TGTGCCAGCACTCCGGGACAGGGTTATTACAATGAGCAGTTCTTC	CASTPGQGYYNEQFF
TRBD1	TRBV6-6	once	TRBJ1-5	TGTGCCACCGGGACAGGGAATCAGCCCCAGCATTTT	CATGTGNQPQHF
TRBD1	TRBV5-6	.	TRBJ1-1	TGTGCCAGCAGCTTGGGGACAGGGGGCGTTGGTTTCTTT	CASSLGTGGVGFF
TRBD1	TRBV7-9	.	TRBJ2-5	TGTGCCAGCAGCTCACCGGACAGGACAGCTTACCAAGAGACCCAGTACTTC	CASSSPDRTAYQETQYF
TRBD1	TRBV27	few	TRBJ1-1	TGTGCCAGCAGTTGGACAGGGGGAGGGAACACTGAAGCTTTCTTT	CASSWTGGGNTEAFF
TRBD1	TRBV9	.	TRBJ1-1	TGTGCCAGCAGCCTACATGTTAGAGGGGGCTTAGGCACTGAAGCTTTCTTT	CASSLHVRGGLGTEAFF
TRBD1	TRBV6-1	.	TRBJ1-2	TGTGCCAGCAGTGAAGGACAGGGTACTCGCGGCTACACCTTC	CASSEGQGTRGYTF
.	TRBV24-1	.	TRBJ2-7	TGTGCCACCAGTGATGGCCAAGGGAGTAACCACGAGCAGTACTTC	CATSDGQGSNHEQYF
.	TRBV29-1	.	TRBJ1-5	TGCAGCGCCCTCATTGGACATGCCAATCAGCCCCAGCATTTT	CSALIGHANQPQHF
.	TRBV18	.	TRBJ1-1	TGTGCCAGCTCACCACAAGGGAGGAACACTGAAGCTTTCTTT	CASSPQGRNTEAFF
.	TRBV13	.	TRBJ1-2	TGTGCCAGCAGCCCCAGGACAGCTAACTATGGCTACACCTTC	CASSPRTANYGYTF
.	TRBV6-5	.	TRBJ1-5	TGTGCCAGCAGTTTAAAGGGGGACCAGCCCCAGCATTTT	CASSLKGDQPQHF
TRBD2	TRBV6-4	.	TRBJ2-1	TGTGCCAGCAGTGGGTCTAGCGGGGACAATGAGCAGTTCTTC	CASSGSSGDNEQFF
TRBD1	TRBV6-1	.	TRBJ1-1	TGTGCCAGCAGTGCCAGGGGGAAGGCCTTGAACACTGAAGCTTTCTTT	CASSARGKALNTEAFF
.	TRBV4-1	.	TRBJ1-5	TGCGCCAGCAGCCTTAGAGGGCTCATCAATCAGCCCCAGCATTTT	CASSLRGLINQPQHF
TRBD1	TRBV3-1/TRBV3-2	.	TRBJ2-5	TGTGCCAGCAGCCAGGAGGAGACAGGGGCAAAATGGACCCAGTACTTC	CASSQEETGAKWTQYF
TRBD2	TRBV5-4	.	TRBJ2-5	TGTGCCAGCAGCTTAGGGCTAGCGGGGTTGGAGACCCAGTACTTC	CASSLGLAGLETQYF
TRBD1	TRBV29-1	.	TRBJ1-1	TGCAGCGTTAATGATCAGGGGGGAGCCACTGAAGCTTTCTTT	CSVNDQGGATEAFF
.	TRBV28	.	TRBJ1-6	TGTGCCAGCAGAATCCGGGGGGGCCGTTATAATTCACCCCTCCACTTT	CASRIRGGRYNSPLHF
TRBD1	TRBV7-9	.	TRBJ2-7	TGTGCCAGCAGCCAGGGGTGGGACAGGGGGCACGAGCAGTACTTC	CASSQGWDRGHEQYF
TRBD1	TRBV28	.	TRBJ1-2	TGTGCCAGCAGTTCCGGACAGGGCCGCTATGGCTACACCTTC	CASSSGQGRYGYTF
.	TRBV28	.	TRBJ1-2	TGTGCCAGCAGTCCAGGGGTGGGATATGGCTACACCTTC	CASSPGVGYGYTF
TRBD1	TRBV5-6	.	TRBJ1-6	TGTGCCAGCAGCCTAGGGACAGGGAGTAATTCACCCCTCCACTTT	CASSLGTGSNSPLHF
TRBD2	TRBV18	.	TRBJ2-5	TGTGCCAGCTCACCGGGACTAGCGGGGTACCAAGAGACCCAGTACTTC	CASSPGLAGYQETQYF
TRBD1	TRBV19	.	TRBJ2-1	TGTGCCAGTAGTATATGGGCGACAGGGGGACAGGGTGAGCAGTTCTTC	CASSIWATGGQGEQFF
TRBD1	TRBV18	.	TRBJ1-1	TGTGCCAGCTCACCAGGACAGGGAGAAACTGAAGCTTTCTTT	CASSPGQGETEAFF
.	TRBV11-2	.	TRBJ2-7	TGTGCCAGCAGCGTCCAGGGTTTCCCCTACGAGCAGTACTTC	CASSVQGFPYEQYF
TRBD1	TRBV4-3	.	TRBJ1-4	TGCGCCAGCAGCCACCTGGGGACAGCTGATAAACTGTTTTTT	CASSHLGTADKLFF
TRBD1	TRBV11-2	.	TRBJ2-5	TGTGCCAGCAGCCAGCGGACAGGGGGTGGAGAGACCCAGTACTTC	CASSQRTGGGETQYF
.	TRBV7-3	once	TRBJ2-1	TGTGCCAGCAGCTGGCATGGCTCCTACAATGAGCAGTTCTTC	CASSWHGSYNEQFF